These 7 T cell receptor beta chains originate from one sample sequenced in a study of T cell changes during pregnancy in multiple sclerosis. Profiling relied on immunoSEQ multiplex PCR, and the TCRdb table lists in-frame clones only, not all of them. This sample yields 39,000 or so clones, of which about 94% are seen a single time; 6.5% to 9.5% belongs to the top ten. The sample here was CD8+ T cells from peripheral blood mononuclear cells, taken in the third trimester of pregnancy. The receptor source for this set is a female donor with multiple sclerosis, enrolled in a pregnancy study.

The CDR3 is CASSTGGRTEAFF. For the CDR3, the DNA is TGTGCCAGTAGTACAGGGGGCAGGACTGAAGCTTTCTTT. The chain is built from TRBV19 and TRBJ1-1; TRBD1 aligns across 8 bases. This CDR3 has 13 amino acids. Per the germline V gene, CDR1 is LNHDA and CDR2 is SQIVND (reference sequence). V was clipped by 4 bases and J by 5 bases; unmatched bases: 3.

The gene calls are TRBV9 and TRBJ1-2, with 7 bases identical to TRBD1. Per germline, CDR1 SGDLS and CDR2 YYNGEE. Trimming took 4 bases from V and 1 from J; bases not matched to a gene: 7. This CDR3 has 15 residues. The DNA of the CDR3 is TGTGCCAGCAGCTATGGGACAGCGATTAACTATGGCTACACCTTC. Its translation: CASSYGTAINYGYTF.

V usage is TRBV27 and J usage is TRBJ1-3; unclear D gene. Trimming removed 4 bases at V and 0 bases at J, with 7 bases between. Germline CDR1 is MNHEY and CDR2 is SMNVEV (reference sequence). This CDR3 region has 14 residues. The CDR3 sequence: CASSSRSSGNTIYF. The CDR3 DNA reads as TGTGCCAGCAGTTCAAGGAGCTCTGGAAACACCATATATTTT.

The J gene is TRBJ1-1, the V gene TRBV11-3, with a weak D call TRBD1 (6 bases). V lost 2 bases to trimming and J lost 3 bases, with 10 bases between them. Germline V gene data show CDR1 as SGHNT and CDR2 as YENEEA. CDR3 size: 14 residues. The CDR3 here is CASSLTGMHTEAFF. The CDR3 bases are TGTGCCAGCAGCTTAACAGGGATGCACACTGAAGCTTTCTTT. Variable domain in full (rest from reference TRBV11-3 and TRBJ1-1): EAGVVQSPRYKIIEKKQPVAFWCNPISGHNTLYWYLQNLGQGPELLIRYENEEAVDDSQLPKDRFSAERLKGVDSTLKIQPAELGDSAVYLCASSLTGMHTEAFFGQGTRLTVV.

The rearrangement joins TRBV29-1 to TRBJ2-5; weak D call: TRBD1 (6 bases). CDR3 length: 15 residues. The V gene's germline CDR1 is SQVTM and CDR2 ANQGSEA. V lost 4 bases to trimming and J lost 1 base, with 16 bases between them. As DNA, the CDR3 is TGCAGCGTTGCAGGGGAGTGGGGCCGCCAAGAGACCCAGTACTTC. It is translated as CSVAGEWGRQETQYF.

This clone occurred once. The V gene is TRBV9, the J gene TRBJ1-2, with D unresolved. Between the trimmed V and J ends, which lost 3 bases and 4 bases, there was a span of 7 bases. There are 12 residues in the CDR3. CDR1 is SGDLS and CDR2 is YYNGEE in the germline V gene. The CDR3 loop reads CASSDRAYGYTF. The CDR3 DNA is TGTGCCAGCAGCGACAGAGCCTATGGCTACACCTTC.

This chain links TRBV2 with TRBJ2-7; 7 nucleotides align to TRBD2. The CDR3 loop spans 13 amino acids. V was pared by 10 bases and J by 4 bases, with 10 bases of the junction left unmatched. The germline CDR1 and CDR2 sequences are SNHLY and FYNNEI. The CDR3 DNA sequence: TGTGCCACCCACGGGGGGATCCTTTACGAGCAGTACTTC. Translating it yields CATHGGILYEQYF.